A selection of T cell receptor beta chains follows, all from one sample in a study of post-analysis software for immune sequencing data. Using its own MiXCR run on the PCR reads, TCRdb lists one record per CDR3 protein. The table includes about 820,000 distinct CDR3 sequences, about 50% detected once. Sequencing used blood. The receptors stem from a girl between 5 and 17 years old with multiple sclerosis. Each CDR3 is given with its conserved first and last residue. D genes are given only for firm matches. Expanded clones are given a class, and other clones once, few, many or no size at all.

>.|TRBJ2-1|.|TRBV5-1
CASSISGSSYNEQFF
TGCGCCAGCAGCATAAGCGGGTCCTCCTACAATGAGCAGTTCTTC
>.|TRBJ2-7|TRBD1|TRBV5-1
CASSWGTGRTYEQYF
TGCGCCAGCAGCTGGGGGACAGGGAGAACCTACGAGCAGTACTTC
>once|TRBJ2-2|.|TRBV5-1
CASSLDKNTGELFF
TGCGCCAGCAGCTTGGATAAGAACACCGGGGAGCTGTTTTTT
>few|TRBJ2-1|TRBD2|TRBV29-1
CSVVPVGAGVGNEQFF
TGCAGCGTTGTCCCTGTGGGAGCGGGAGTTGGCAATGAGCAGTTCTTC
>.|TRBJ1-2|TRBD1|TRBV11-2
CASSLDADRHAQSGYTF
TGTGCCAGCAGCTTAGACGCGGACAGGCACGCTCAGTCCGGCTACACCTTC
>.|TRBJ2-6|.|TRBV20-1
CSASGPANSGANVLTF
TGCAGTGCTAGCGGGCCAGCTAACTCCGGGGCCAACGTCCTGACTTTC
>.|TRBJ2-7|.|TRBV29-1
CSVGLISYEQYF
TGCAGCGTTGGTCTAATCTCCTACGAGCAGTACTTC
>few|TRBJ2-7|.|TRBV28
CASSLRSIHEQYF
TGTGCCAGCAGTTTACGGTCGATCCACGAGCAGTACTTC
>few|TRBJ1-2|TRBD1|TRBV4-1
CASSPRTGSGYGYTF
TGCGCCAGCAGCCCACGGACAGGGTCGGGCTATGGCTACACCTTC
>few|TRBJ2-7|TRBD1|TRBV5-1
CASSLADRDYEQYF
TGCGCCAGCAGCTTGGCCGACAGGGACTACGAGCAGTACTTC
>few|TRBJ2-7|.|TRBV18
CASSTLAIDEQYF
TGTGCCAGCTCAACCCTAGCGATCGACGAGCAGTACTTC
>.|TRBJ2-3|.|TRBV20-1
CSARGTTTTDTQYF
TGCAGTGCGAGGGGGACAACCACCACAGATACGCAGTATTTT
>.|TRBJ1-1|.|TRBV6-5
CASSSGLTSYNTEAFF
TGTGCCAGCAGTTCCGGGCTCACCTCATATAACACTGAAGCTTTCTTT
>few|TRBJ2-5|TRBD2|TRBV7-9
CASSTSLAGETQYF
TGTGCCAGCAGCACATCATTAGCGGGAGAGACCCAGTACTTC
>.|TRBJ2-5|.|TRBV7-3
CASSLDSFAVEQYF
TGTGCCAGCAGCTTAGACAGCTTTGCTGTGGAGCAGTACTTC
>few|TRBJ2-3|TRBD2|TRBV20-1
CSARGRLAGGPDTQYF
TGCAGTGCTAGGGGCCGGCTAGCGGGAGGCCCAGATACGCAGTATTTT